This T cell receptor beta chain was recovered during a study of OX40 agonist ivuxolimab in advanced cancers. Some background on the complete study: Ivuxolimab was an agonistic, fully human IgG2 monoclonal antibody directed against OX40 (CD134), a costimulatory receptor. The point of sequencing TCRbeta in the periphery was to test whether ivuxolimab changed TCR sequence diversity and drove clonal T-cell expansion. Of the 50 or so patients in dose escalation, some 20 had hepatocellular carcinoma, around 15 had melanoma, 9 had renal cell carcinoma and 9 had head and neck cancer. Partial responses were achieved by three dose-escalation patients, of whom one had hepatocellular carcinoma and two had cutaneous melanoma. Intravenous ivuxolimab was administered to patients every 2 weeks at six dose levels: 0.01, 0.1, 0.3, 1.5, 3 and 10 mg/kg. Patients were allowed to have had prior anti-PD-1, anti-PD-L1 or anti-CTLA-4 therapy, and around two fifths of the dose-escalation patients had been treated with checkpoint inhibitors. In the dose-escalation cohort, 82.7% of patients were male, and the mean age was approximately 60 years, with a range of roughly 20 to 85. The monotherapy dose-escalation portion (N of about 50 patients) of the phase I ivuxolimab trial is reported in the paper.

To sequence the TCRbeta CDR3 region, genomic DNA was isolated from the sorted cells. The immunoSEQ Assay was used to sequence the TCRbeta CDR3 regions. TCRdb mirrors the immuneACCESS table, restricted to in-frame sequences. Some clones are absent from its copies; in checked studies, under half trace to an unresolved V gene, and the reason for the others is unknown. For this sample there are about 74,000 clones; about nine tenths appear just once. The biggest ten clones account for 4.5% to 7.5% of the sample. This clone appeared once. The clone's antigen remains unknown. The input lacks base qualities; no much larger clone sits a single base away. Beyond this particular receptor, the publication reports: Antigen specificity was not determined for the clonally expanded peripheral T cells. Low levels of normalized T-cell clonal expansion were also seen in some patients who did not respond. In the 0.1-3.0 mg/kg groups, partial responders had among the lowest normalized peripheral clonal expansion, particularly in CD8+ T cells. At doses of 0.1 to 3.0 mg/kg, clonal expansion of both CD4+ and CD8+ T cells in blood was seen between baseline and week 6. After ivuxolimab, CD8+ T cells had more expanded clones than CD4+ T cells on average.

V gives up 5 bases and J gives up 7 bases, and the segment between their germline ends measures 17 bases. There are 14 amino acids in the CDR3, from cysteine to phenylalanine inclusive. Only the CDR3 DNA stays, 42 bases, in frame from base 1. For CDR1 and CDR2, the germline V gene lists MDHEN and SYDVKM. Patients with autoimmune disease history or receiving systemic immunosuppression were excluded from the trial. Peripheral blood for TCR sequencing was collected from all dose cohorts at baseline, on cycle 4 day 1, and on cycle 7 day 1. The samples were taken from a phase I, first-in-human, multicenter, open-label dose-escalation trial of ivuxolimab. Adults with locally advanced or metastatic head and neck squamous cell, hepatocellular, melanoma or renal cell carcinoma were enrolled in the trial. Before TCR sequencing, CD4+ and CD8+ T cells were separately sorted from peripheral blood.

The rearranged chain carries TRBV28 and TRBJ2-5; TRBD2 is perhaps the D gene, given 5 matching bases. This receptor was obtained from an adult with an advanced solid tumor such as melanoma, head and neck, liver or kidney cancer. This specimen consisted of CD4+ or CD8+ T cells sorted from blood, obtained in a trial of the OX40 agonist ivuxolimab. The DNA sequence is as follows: TGTGCCAGCAGTCCCCGGGAAGCCCAGCGGACCCAGTACTTC. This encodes CASSPREAQRTQYF.